A selection of T cell receptor beta chains follows, all from one sample in a study of blood T cell repertoires in COVID-19. Here immunoSEQ multiplex PCR was the method, and the copy in TCRdb shows in-frame clones only, minus some. The sample holds under 150,000 clones, 80% to 90% seen once. The sample taken for sequencing was peripheral blood. The source of these receptors is a woman aged 55-69 years with active COVID-19. Each CDR3 is given with its conserved first and last residue. D genes are given only for firm matches. Size values are once, few and many counts, or a class for expanded clones, and some rows have none.

TGTGCCAGCAGCTTAAATGTAGGCGGGAGGGCCCTGAAAACCTACGAGCAGTACTTC	CASSLNVGGRALKTYEQYF	TRBV7-9	TRBJ2-7	once	TRBD2
TGTGCCAGCAGTCCCTATAGAGCAGATACGCAGTATTTT	CASSPYRADTQYF	TRBV6-6	TRBJ2-3	once	-
TGTGCCAGCAGCCGTCCTCAACAGGGGGGAGACACCATATATTTT	CASSRPQQGGDTIYF	TRBV11-2	TRBJ1-3	-	TRBD1
TGCGCCAGCAGCCAAGTGATACAGGGGGCTAAGGCTTTCTTT	CASSQVIQGAKAFF	TRBV4-3	TRBJ1-1	once	TRBD1
TGTGCCAGCAGCTCCCAGGACAGGGTCTATGGCTACACCTTC	CASSSQDRVYGYTF	TRBV5-6	TRBJ1-2	-	TRBD1
TGTGCCAGTAGTATATTGGGGACTAGCGGGAGGGCCGGGCAGTTCTTC	CASSILGTSGRAGQFF	TRBV19	TRBJ2-1	-	TRBD2
TGTGCCAGCAGTGACCAGGGCGGGGGCACAGATACGCAGTATTTT	CASSDQGGGTDTQYF	TRBV2	TRBJ2-3	-	-
TGTGCCAGCAGCTACGCCGGGACAGCAGCCAAAAACATTCAGTACTTC	CASSYAGTAAKNIQYF	TRBV7-9	TRBJ2-4	-	TRBD1
TGTGCCAGCAGTCCGGCCGGGGGGGCGCGGAGTGAGCAGTTCTTC	CASSPAGGARSEQFF	TRBV28	TRBJ2-1	-	TRBD2
TGTGCCAGCAGTCCGGGGACAGCCTACAATGAGCAGTTCTTC	CASSPGTAYNEQFF	TRBV25-1	TRBJ2-1	-	TRBD1
TGTGCCAGCAGTTACGTCATGACTCCTTGGGTCAATGAGCAGTTCTTC	CASSYVMTPWVNEQFF	TRBV6-5	TRBJ2-1	-	-
TGTGCCAGCAGCTTCGGGACAGGGAGCTCCTATAATTCACCCCTCCACTTT	CASSFGTGSSYNSPLHF	TRBV7-9	TRBJ1-6	-	TRBD1
TGTGCCAGTAGTGGGGCTAGCGGGAGTTTTGAGACCCAGTACTTC	CASSGASGSFETQYF	TRBV19	TRBJ2-5	-	TRBD2
TGTGCCAGCAGCCAAGATCTGGGGCTAGCGGACACAGATACGCAGTATTTT	CASSQDLGLADTDTQYF	TRBV3-1/TRBV3-2	TRBJ2-3	-	TRBD2
TGTGCCAGCAGCCTAGGGGGAGGGCCGGCCTACGAGCAGTACTTC	CASSLGGGPAYEQYF	TRBV28	TRBJ2-7	-	-
TGTGCCAGCAGTTACTCTACCATCGACGAGCAGTACTTC	CASSYSTIDEQYF	TRBV27	TRBJ2-7	-	-
TGTGCCAGCAGTTCCGCCCTAGGCGGACAGGGGAACACTGAAGCTTTCTTT	CASSSALGGQGNTEAFF	TRBV27	TRBJ1-1	few	TRBD1
TGTGCCAGCAGGAAAGTGTGGGACAGGGTAAGTAACTATGGCTACACCTTC	CASRKVWDRVSNYGYTF	TRBV27	TRBJ1-2	-	TRBD1
TGCGCCAGCAGTGATCCTAGGGTGGGGGGAGGCCTCTACAATGAGCAGTTCTTC	CASSDPRVGGGLYNEQFF	TRBV10-2	TRBJ2-1	once	-
TGCAGCGTAAAATCTCAGGGGACCATGGATACGCAGTATTTT	CSVKSQGTMDTQYF	TRBV29-1	TRBJ2-3	-	-
TGTGCCAGCAGCTTAGCTTGGCCCAGCACAGATACGCAGTATTTT	CASSLAWPSTDTQYF	TRBV11-1	TRBJ2-3	-	-
TGCGCCAGCAGCCAACAAAGGGGGCGGCGCTCCGAGCAGTACTTC	CASSQQRGRRSEQYF	TRBV4-3	TRBJ2-7	-	TRBD1
TGCGCCAGCAGCCCCGACACACAAGAGACCCAGTACTTC	CASSPDTQETQYF	TRBV5-1	TRBJ2-5	-	-
TGTGCCAGTAGTATTGCTCGGGGGGCGCGATCGGATACGCAGTATTTT	CASSIARGARSDTQYF	TRBV19	TRBJ2-3	-	-
TGTGCCAGCAGCCAAGAAGAGACAGGGGGGAATGAGCAGTTCTTC	CASSQEETGGNEQFF	TRBV3-1/TRBV3-2	TRBJ2-1	-	TRBD1
TGTGCCAGCAGCGAGGGACTAGCGGGATACAATGAGCAGTTCTTC	CASSEGLAGYNEQFF	TRBV9	TRBJ2-1	-	TRBD2
TGCGCCAGCAGCTTGGGACAGAACAATGAAAAACTGTTTTTT	CASSLGQNNEKLFF	TRBV5-1	TRBJ1-4	-	-
TGTGCCAGCAGTTTAAGGCAGGGTTTCAATCAGCCCCAGCATTTT	CASSLRQGFNQPQHF	TRBV27	TRBJ1-5	once	-
TGTGCCAGCAGTTTACAGGGGGCTGACGAGCAGTACTTC	CASSLQGADEQYF	TRBV5-4	TRBJ2-7	-	TRBD1